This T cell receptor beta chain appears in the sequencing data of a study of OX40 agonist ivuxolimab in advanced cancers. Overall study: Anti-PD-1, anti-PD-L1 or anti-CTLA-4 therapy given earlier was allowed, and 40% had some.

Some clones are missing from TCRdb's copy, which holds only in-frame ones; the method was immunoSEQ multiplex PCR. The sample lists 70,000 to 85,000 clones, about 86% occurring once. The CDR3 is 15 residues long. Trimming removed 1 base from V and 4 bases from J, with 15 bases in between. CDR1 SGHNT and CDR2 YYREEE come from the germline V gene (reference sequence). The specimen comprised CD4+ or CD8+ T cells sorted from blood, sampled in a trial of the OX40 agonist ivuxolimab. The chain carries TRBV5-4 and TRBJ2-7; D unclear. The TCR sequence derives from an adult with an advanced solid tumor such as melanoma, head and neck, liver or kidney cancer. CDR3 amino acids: CASSLMGPSTYEQYF. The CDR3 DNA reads TGTGCCAGCAGCTTGATGGGCCCCTCCACTTACGAGCAGTACTTC.